This TCR beta chain was identified during a study of cytomegalovirus exposure and HLA in healthy donors. Study-wide results and limits: Most observed TCR sequences were rare, whereas some public TCRs were detected in many donors. In an earlier analysis, productive rearrangement rates for most beta V segments clustered near 87% or 30%.

This CDR3 has 15 residues. V shed 10 bases and J 7 bases; nucleotides not matched to a gene: 15. Germline CDR1 MNHNS, CDR2 SASEGT. The study ran its PCR with 60 Vbeta and 13 Jbeta primers. Data came from immunoSEQ multiplex PCR; TCRdb stores just in-frame clones and leaves some out. This sample's clone table lists around 100,000 clones. Comments on this clone: Its antigen is still unknown.

The TCR originated in a man aged 30 to 39 in good health and CMV-seronegative. The rearrangement joins TRBV6-1 to TRBJ2-1; 8 bases align to TRBD1. The specimen sequenced was PBMCs. CDR3 in amino acids: CATEPGQAFGNEQFF. CDR3 DNA sequence: TGTGCCACCGAGCCGGGACAGGCCTTTGGGAATGAGCAGTTCTTC.